This TCR beta chain is from a study of blood T cell repertoires in COVID-19. On the study more broadly: The samples span acute and convalescent COVID-19 from the United States, Italy and Spain. T cells, B-cell-depleted T cells, or PBMCs provided the cDNA or gDNA that served as material.

The CDR3 consists of 13 residues. The V gene end was trimmed by 5 bases and the J gene end by 4 bases; junction bases not matched to a gene: 5. Germline CDR1 SGHTA, CDR2 FQGNSA. This clone was counted once. The authors' processing: Nucleated cell counts were estimated from reference gene primer amplification. Produced via immunoSEQ multiplex PCR; TCRdb's table is partial and in-frame only. That table supplies the V and J calls and clone size; D and trimming were determined from the DNA. The sample holds 110,000 to 150,000 clones, approximately 80% seen once. Sequencing was carried out using peripheral blood. The sequence came from a human donor in a cohort sampled during active COVID-19. The chain couples TRBV7-2 to TRBJ2-7, with 7 bases identical to TRBD2. The CDR3 nucleotides are TGTGCCAGCAGCCGTTTACTAGCGTACGAGCAGTACTTC. It is translated as CASSRLLAYEQYF. Using reference TRBV7-2 and TRBJ2-7 for the parts outside the CDR3, the full variable domain is GAGVSQSPSNKVTEKGKDVELRCDPISGHTALYWYRQSLGQGLEFLIYFQGNSAPDKSGLPSDRFSAERTGGSVSTLTIQRTQQEDSAVYLCASSRLLAYEQYFGPGTRLTVT.